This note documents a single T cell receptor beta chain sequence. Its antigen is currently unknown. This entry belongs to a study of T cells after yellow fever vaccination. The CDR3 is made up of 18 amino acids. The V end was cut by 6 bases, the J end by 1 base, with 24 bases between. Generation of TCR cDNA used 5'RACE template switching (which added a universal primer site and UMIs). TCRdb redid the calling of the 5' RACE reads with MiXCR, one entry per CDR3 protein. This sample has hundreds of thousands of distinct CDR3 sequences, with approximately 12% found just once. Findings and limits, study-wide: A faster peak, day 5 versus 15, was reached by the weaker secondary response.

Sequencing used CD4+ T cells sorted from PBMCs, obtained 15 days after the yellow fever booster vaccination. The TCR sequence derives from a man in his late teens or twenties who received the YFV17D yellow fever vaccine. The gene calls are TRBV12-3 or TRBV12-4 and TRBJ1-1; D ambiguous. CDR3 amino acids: CASRFNPYPRLQNTEAFF. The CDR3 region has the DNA TGTGCCAGCAGATTTAACCCCTATCCGAGGCTACAGAACACTGAAGCTTTCTTT.